Below are 26 T cell receptor beta chains sequenced from a single sample in a study of vaccination effects on CD4 cells after COVID-19. Their antigen targets remain unknown. Some clones are missing from TCRdb's copy, which holds only in-frame ones; the method was immunoSEQ multiplex PCR. The sample lists approximately 37,000 clones; 82% were seen once. With more than nine days of culture completed, CD4+ T cells were isolated. The sequenced sample was CD4+ T cells from PBMCs cultured without peptide, obtained before COVID-19 vaccination. The receptor set was obtained from a human donor who received a COVID-19 vaccine.

The chain links TRBV7-3 to TRBJ1-1; D is unclear. Trimming removed 1 base at V and 4 bases at J, with 10 bases between. The CDR3 contains 14 residues. Per germline, CDR1 SGHTA and CDR2 FQGTGA. CDR3: CASSLKGLGTEAFF. In DNA, the CDR3 is TGTGCCAGCAGCTTAAAAGGACTGGGCACTGAAGCTTTCTTT.

This chain joins TRBV20-1 and TRBJ1-6; no clear D. Germline CDR1 is DFQATT and CDR2 is SNEGSKA (reference sequence). Deletions cut 1 base from V and 10 bases from J, with 5 bases between. This CDR3 is built from 11 residues. The CDR3 loop reads CSARVGSPLHF. CDR3 sequence (DNA): TGCAGTGCTAGAGTGGGGTCACCCCTCCACTTT.

V and J are TRBV2 and TRBJ1-5; 7 positions agree with TRBD1. The CDR3 loop spans 13 amino acids. The germline CDR1 and CDR2 sequences are SNHLY and FYNNEI. J lost 4 bases, V lost 6 bases, and 3 bases had no gene match. As DNA, the CDR3 is TGTGCCAGCAGAACAGGGGAGAATCAGCCCCAGCATTTT. Its protein is CASRTGENQPQHF.

J is TRBJ1-6 and V is TRBV7-2; D perhaps matches TRBD1 (6 bases). The V gene's germline CDR1 is SGHTA and CDR2 FQGNSA. The CDR3 covers 17 residues. The V gene lost 1 base and the J gene lost 2 bases, with 12 bases spanning the gap. In DNA form, the CDR3 reads TGTGCCAGCAGCTTAGTAGGTTCAGGGGCCTATAATTCACCCCTCCACTTT. Its protein is CASSLVGSGAYNSPLHF.

The chain combines TRBV6-5 with TRBJ1-4, with TRBD1 identical over 8 bases. CDR3 length: 14 residues. V was clipped by 6 bases and J by 8 bases; unmatched bases: 8. The V gene's germline CDR1 is MNHEY and CDR2 SVGAGI. The CDR3: CASRSQGAGEKLFF. CDR3 coding DNA: TGTGCCAGCAGATCCCAGGGGGCCGGGGAAAAACTGTTTTTT.

The V call is TRBV19, the J call TRBJ1-6; TRBD1 might be the D (6 bases). This CDR3 has 15 residues. V was cut by 5 bases and J by 8 bases, with 16 bases left in between. CDR1 and CDR2 from the germline V gene are LNHDA and SQIVND (reference sequence). Here the CDR3 DNA reads TGTGCCAGTAGTCCCCGAATGGGGGGCGATTCACCCCTCCACTTT. Protein: CASSPRMGGDSPLHF.

The chain joins TRBV7-3 to TRBJ2-3, with 8 nucleotides matching TRBD2. Germline CDR1 SGHTA, CDR2 FQGTGA. V lost 2 bases, J lost 0 bases, and 7 bases stayed unmatched. The CDR3 sequence is 17 residues long. The DNA for the CDR3 is TGTGCCAGCAGCTTATACGTCGGGACTAGAAGCACAGATACGCAGTATTTT. Encoded protein: CASSLYVGTRSTDTQYF. Variable domain in full (rest from reference TRBV7-3 and TRBJ2-3): GAGVSQTPSNKVTEKGKYVELRCDPISGHTALYWYRQSLGQGPEFLIYFQGTGAADDSGLPNDRFFAVRPEGSVSTLKIQRTERGDSAVYLCASSLYVGTRSTDTQYFGPGTRLTVL.

The V gene is TRBV18, the J gene TRBJ1-6, with a tentative D call TRBD1 (5 bases). V lost 6 bases and J 6 bases, leaving 15 bases between the germline ends. The CDR3 length is 15 residues. Germline V gene sequence: CDR1 KGHSH, CDR2 LQKENI. CDR3 nucleotide sequence: TGTGCCAGCTCGGCGGGTGGGGGTGCTAATTCACCCCTCCACTTT. Amino acids: CASSAGGGANSPLHF.

The V and J genes are TRBV7-3 and TRBJ2-2; 7 bases map to TRBD2. Germline CDR1 and CDR2: SGHTA and FQGTGA. The CDR3 contains 15 residues. The junction had 4 bases not matched to a gene; V was cut back by 3 bases and J by 3 bases. DNA for the CDR3: TGTGCCAGCAGCTTTGCAGGGAGGGACACCGGGGAGCTGTTTTTT. This gives the protein CASSFAGRDTGELFF.

This chain links TRBV14 with TRBJ2-5; 9 nucleotides agree with TRBD1. Looked up from germline, CDR1 is SGHDN and CDR2 is FVKESK. This CDR3 contains 14 residues. V lost 3 bases, J lost 4 bases, and 3 bases stayed unmatched. CDR3 in DNA: TGTGCCAGCAGCCAGACGACAGGGGGAGAGACCCAGTACTTC. Translating it yields CASSQTTGGETQYF.

V is TRBV29-1 and J is TRBJ2-3; D might be TRBD2 (5 bases). From germline, CDR1 is SQVTM and CDR2 ANQGSEA. The CDR3 covers 18 residues. V shed 7 bases and J shed 0 bases, with 26 bases lying between them. CDR3 nucleotide sequence: TGCAGCGCCCTTGGTGGAAGGACTCAAGGAGGTAGCACAGATACGCAGTATTTT. Amino acid sequence: CSALGGRTQGGSTDTQYF.

The chain joins TRBV5-1 to TRBJ1-1; no clear D. V was shortened by 3 bases and J by 0 bases, with 9 bases between the two germline ends. The CDR3 extends over 14 amino acids. Germline loops: CDR1 SGHRS, CDR2 YFSETQ. The CDR3 nucleotides are TGCGCCAGCAGCTGGACGGACCTGAACACTGAAGCTTTCTTT. Its protein is CASSWTDLNTEAFF. The full variable domain, in which reference TRBV5-1 and TRBJ1-1 provide the parts outside the CDR3, is KAGVTQTPRYLIKTRGQQVTLSCSPISGHRSVSWYQQTPGQGLQFLFEYFSETQRNKGNFPGRFSGRQFSNSRSEMNVSTLELGDSALYLCASSWTDLNTEAFFGQGTRLTVV.

The chain links TRBV7-9 to TRBJ1-2; D call uncertain. V lost 3 bases, J lost 5 bases, and 10 bases lay in between. Germline loops: CDR1 SEHNR, CDR2 FQNEAQ (reference sequence). The CDR3 is 13 residues long. CDR3 residues: CASSFLGRYGYTF. CDR3 nucleotide sequence: TGTGCCAGCAGCTTCCTAGGTCGGTATGGCTACACCTTC.

The rearrangement joins TRBV4-3 to TRBJ2-7; D not certain. The CDR3 sequence is 15 residues long. V lost 1 base to trimming and J lost 3 bases, with 13 bases between them. Per the germline V gene, CDR1 is LGHNA and CDR2 is YSLEER. This CDR3 is CASSQVARVGYEQYV. The DNA of the CDR3 is TGCGCCAGCAGCCAAGTGGCTCGGGTCGGCTACGAGCAGTACGTC.

The chain is built from TRBV7-8 and TRBJ1-5; D possibly corresponds to TRBD1 (5 bases). V was pared by 6 bases and J by 7 bases, with 19 bases between. This CDR3 contains 15 residues. Germline V gene sequence: CDR1 SGHVS, CDR2 FQNEAQ. CDR3 nucleotide sequence: TGTGCCAGCAGGGGCCTTGGGACGGGGGAACAGCCCCAGCATTTT. Protein sequence: CASRGLGTGEQPQHF.

The rearrangement joins TRBV19 to TRBJ1-5, with D tentatively TRBD1 (5 bases). The CDR3 contains 12 residues. Deletions cut 5 bases from V and 5 bases from J, with 7 bases between. Germline CDR1 and CDR2: LNHDA and SQIVND (reference sequence). CDR3 nucleotide sequence: TGTGCCAGTAGTCAGGGCCATCAGCCCCAGCATTTT. This sequence encodes CASSQGHQPQHF. Looking up the rest from reference TRBV19 and TRBJ1-5 gives the full variable domain: DGGITQSPKYLFRKEGQNVTLSCEQNLNHDAMYWYRQDPGQGLRLIYYSQIVNDFQKGDIAEGYSVSREKKESFPLTVTSAQKNPTAFYLCASSQGHQPQHFGDGTRLSIL.

V and J are TRBV7-2 and TRBJ2-5; 13 bases are shared with TRBD2. Germline V lookup: CDR1 SGHTA, CDR2 FQGNSA. This CDR3 region has 15 residues. V lost 5 bases and J lost 5; bases outside the gene matches: 5. Here the CDR3 DNA reads TGTGCCAGCAGCCTGACTAGCGGGGGGCGGGAGACCCAGTACTTC. This translates into CASSLTSGGRETQYF.

The chain has TRBV7-7 and TRBJ2-3; D is unclear. The germline V gene encodes CDR1 SSHAT and CDR2 FNYEAQ (reference sequence). Trimming cost V 1 base and J 1 base, with 3 bases left between them. The CDR3 totals 13 residues. The CDR3 spells CASSLVRTDTQYF. The CDR3 DNA sequence: TGTGCCAGCAGCTTAGTGCGCACAGATACGCAGTATTTT.

The chain links TRBV6-5 to TRBJ1-6; D gene uncertain. The V end was cut by 2 bases, the J end by 9 bases, with 8 bases between. CDR1 is MNHEY and CDR2 is SVGAGI in the germline V gene. This CDR3 is 13 amino acids long. CDR3 protein: CASSYAWVSPLHF. DNA for the CDR3: TGTGCCAGCAGTTACGCCTGGGTTTCACCCCTCCACTTT.

The V gene is TRBV6-2 or TRBV6-3, the J gene TRBJ2-3; D gene uncertain. The V and J ends lost 2 bases and 9 bases respectively, with 9 bases between them. CDR3 size: 12 residues. The germline CDR1 and CDR2 sequences are MNHEY and SVGEGT. CDR3 in amino acids: CASSYGLRTQYF. CDR3 sequence (DNA): TGTGCCAGCAGTTACGGGCTAAGGACGCAGTATTTT.

This CDR3 reads CATSPGYSYEQYV. DNA of the CDR3: TGTGCCACCAGCCCCGGGTATTCCTACGAGCAGTACGTC. This sequence joins TRBV15 and TRBJ2-7; D is uncertain. Germline loops: CDR1 LNHNV, CDR2 YYDKDF (reference sequence). CDR3 length: 13 residues. Between the trimmed V and J ends, which lost 5 bases and 1 base, there was a span of 9 bases.

The chain links TRBV7-2 to TRBJ2-3; TRBD1 matches 7 bases. Germline-derived CDR1 and CDR2 are SGHTA and FQGNSA. The junction had 8 bases not matched to a gene; V was cut back by 5 bases and J by 3 bases. This CDR3 is 15 amino acids long. As DNA, the CDR3 is TGTGCCAGCAGCCCACGACAGGGAATAACAGATACGCAGTATTTT. Translated, it gives CASSPRQGITDTQYF.

The V and J genes are TRBV7-9 and TRBJ1-1, with 11 bases that match TRBD1. Trimming at V came to 0 bases and at J to 5 bases, leaving 11 bases not matched to a gene. The CDR3 length is 18 residues. Germline values: CDR1 SEHNR, CDR2 FQNEAQ (reference sequence). The CDR3 nucleotides read TGTGCCAGCAGCTTAGCGTTCGCGGACAGGGGGCGGGGGACTGAAGCTTTCTTT. Its translation: CASSLAFADRGRGTEAFF. Looking up the rest from reference TRBV7-9 and TRBJ1-1 gives the full variable domain: DTGVSQNPRHKITKRGQNVTFRCDPISEHNRLYWYRQTLGQGPEFLTYFQNEAQLEKSRLLSDRFSAERPKGSFSTLEIQRTEQGDSAMYLCASSLAFADRGRGTEAFFGQGTRLTVV.

This chain uses TRBV6-2 or TRBV6-3 with TRBJ1-5; no firm D call. V was pared by 0 bases and J by 9 bases, with 9 bases between. CDR3 length equals 13 residues. In germline, CDR1 is MNHEY, CDR2 SVGEGT. In DNA, the CDR3 is TGTGCCAGCAGTTACTCGAGTGGCGGGCCCCAGCATTTT. Translation gives CASSYSSGGPQHF.

This clone was seen a few times. V gene TRBV19 combines with J gene TRBJ2-1; D not certain. Trimming stripped 6 bases from V and 11 bases from J, with 14 bases between. The germline gives CDR1 LNHDA, CDR2 SQIVND (reference sequence). The CDR3 contains 12 residues. CDR3: CASSTRSRQQFF. In DNA, the CDR3 is TGTGCCAGTAGCACCAGGTCAAGGCAGCAGTTCTTC.

The rearrangement joins TRBV5-4 to TRBJ2-2; 12 bases map to TRBD2. The CDR3 contains 16 residues. V shed 0 bases, J shed 6 bases, and the junction held 3 bases outside the gene matches. CDR1 is SGHNT, CDR2 YYREEE, per germline (reference sequence). The CDR3 DNA follows: TGTGCCAGCAGCTTGGCTGCTAGCGGGGGGGCCGGGGAGCTGTTTTTT. This gives the protein CASSLAASGGAGELFF.